The 28 T cell receptor beta chains presented below share a single source sample, sequenced in a study of vaccination effects on CD4 cells after COVID-19. Antigens of these TCRs are unknown. Ahead of sequencing, the ViraFEST assay grew antigen-specific CD4+ T cells using viral peptide pools. The culture ran for roughly 10 days before CD4+ T cells were isolated. Participants each got two BNT162b2 or mRNA-1273 vaccine doses. The repertoire was sequenced with immunoSEQ multiplex PCR; TCRdb's copy has only in-frame clones and lacks some. The sample lists 20,000 to 30,000 clones, around 79% occurring once. This material consisted of CD4+ T cells from PBMCs cultured with SARS-CoV-2 spike peptides, taken after COVID-19 vaccination. The receptors were sampled from a human donor who received a COVID-19 vaccine. Some clones in this sample may be carry-over from other donors' samples.

This clone occurred once. V usage is TRBV6-1 and J usage is TRBJ1-5; no firm D call. The CDR3 has 16 amino acids. Trimming removed 3 bases at V and 1 base at J, with 13 bases between. The germline CDR1 and CDR2 sequences are MNHNS and SASEGT. This chain's CDR3 is CASSDGYTQSNQPQHF. The CDR3 DNA reads as TGTGCCAGCAGTGACGGGTACACCCAGAGCAATCAGCCCCAGCATTTT.

This clone was seen a handful of times. The J gene is TRBJ1-2, the V gene TRBV14; D unclear. The ends were cut back, 2 bases at V and 2 bases at J, with 6 bases in the middle. The CDR3 totals 13 residues. Germline CDR1 reads SGHDN; CDR2 reads FVKESK. CDR3 amino acids: CASSQSRNYGYTF. In nucleotides, the CDR3 is TGTGCCAGCAGCCAATCAAGGAACTATGGCTACACCTTC. The whole variable domain, filled in from reference TRBV14 and TRBJ1-2, reads EAGVTQFPSHSVIEKGQTVTLRCDPISGHDNLYWYRRVMGKEIKFLLHFVKESKQDESGMPNNRFLAERTGGTYSTLKVQPAELEDSGVYFCASSQSRNYGYTFGSGTRLTVV.

This clone was detected once. The DNA for the CDR3 is TGTGCCTGGAGTGTACGTTTCCATGAGCAGTTCTTC. This encodes CAWSVRFHEQFF. The chain joins TRBV30 to TRBJ2-1; no firm D call. V was clipped by 0 bases and J by 8 bases, with 8 bases between them. Germline V gene sequence: CDR1 GTSNPN, CDR2 SVGIG (reference sequence). This CDR3 is built from 12 residues.

This sequence joins TRBV11-1 and TRBJ2-5, with a tentative D call TRBD2 (6 bases). V lost 5 bases and J lost 3, with 13 bases in between. The CDR3 has 14 residues. Germline V gene lookup returns CDR1 SGHAT and CDR2 FQDESV (reference sequence). CDR3 protein: CASSPGRRKETQYF. CDR3 DNA: TGTGCCAGCAGCCCGGGGAGGAGAAAAGAGACCCAGTACTTC.

This clone was observed a handful of times. The chain links TRBV2 to TRBJ1-5; 9 bases map to TRBD1. V was pared by 6 bases and J by 2 bases, with 5 bases of the junction left unmatched. The length of the CDR3 is 15 residues. Germline V lookup: CDR1 SNHLY, CDR2 FYNNEI. The chain's CDR3 is CASRGGQGGNQPQHF. In DNA, the CDR3 is TGTGCCAGCAGGGGGGGACAGGGAGGCAATCAGCCCCAGCATTTT.

The genes are TRBV15 and TRBJ1-2, with D uncertain. Trimming took 0 bases from V and 1 from J, leaving 9 bases between them. This CDR3 is 15 amino acids long. Looked up from germline, CDR1 is LNHNV and CDR2 is YYDKDF (reference sequence). CDR3 sequence reads: CATSRDPKLNYGYTF. The CDR3 DNA reads TGTGCCACCAGCAGAGATCCGAAGCTTAACTATGGCTACACCTTC.

The chain recombines TRBV5-6 with TRBJ2-7, with TRBD1 as a possible D gene (6 bases). The V gene lost 4 bases and the J gene lost 4 bases, with 15 bases spanning the gap. The CDR3 is made up of 14 amino acids. Germline CDR1 is SGHDT and CDR2 is YYEEEE. The CDR3 DNA follows: TGTGCCAGCAGCCCCAAAAGGACAGCGTACGAGCAGTACGTC. Translated: CASSPKRTAYEQYV.

The chain has TRBV5-4 and TRBJ2-5, with D maybe TRBD1 (5 bases). Germline values: CDR1 SGHNT, CDR2 YYREEE (reference sequence). The CDR3 runs 14 residues. The V end lost 4 bases, the J end lost 2 bases, and 12 bases lay between the germline ends. The CDR3 DNA sequence: TGTGCCAGCAGCCAGACAGCGATACAAGAGACCCAGTACTTC. This translates into CASSQTAIQETQYF.

This chain links TRBV5-1 with TRBJ2-5; 10 nucleotides agree with TRBD2. J gave up 1 base and V 2 bases, and 8 bases lay outside the gene matches. The germline V gene has CDR1 SGHRS and CDR2 YFSETQ. The CDR3 runs 17 residues. CDR3 amino acids: CASSLLAGTTTQETQYF. CDR3 sequence (DNA): TGCGCCAGCAGCTTACTAGCGGGGACGACAACCCAAGAGACCCAGTACTTC.

The CDR3 DNA follows: TGTGCCAGCAGCTTAGTTATTCCGGCAGGCGGTTCACCCCTCCACTTT. Its translation: CASSLVIPAGGSPLHF. The chain employs TRBV7-2 and TRBJ1-6; D gene ambiguous. Per the germline V gene, CDR1 is SGHTA and CDR2 is FQGNSA. Trimming left V 1 base short and J 9 bases short, with 16 bases between. CDR3 size: 16 residues.

This chain connects TRBV14 to TRBJ2-5; 9 bases are a match to TRBD2. The junction had 12 bases not matched to a gene; V was cut back by 8 bases and J by 5 bases. CDR3 length: 15 amino acids. Germline assignment: CDR1 SGHDN and CDR2 FVKESK. The CDR3 loop reads CASGASSGVGETQYF. The CDR3 DNA follows: TGTGCCAGCGGGGCTTCTAGCGGGGTCGGGGAGACCCAGTACTTC. The full variable domain, rest sourced from reference TRBV14 and TRBJ2-5, is EAGVTQFPSHSVIEKGQTVTLRCDPISGHDNLYWYRRVMGKEIKFLLHFVKESKQDESGMPNNRFLAERTGGTYSTLKVQPAELEDSGVYFCASGASSGVGETQYFGPGTRLLVL.

This chain joins TRBV9 and TRBJ2-2; 8 nucleotides line up with TRBD2. CDR1 and CDR2 (germline): SGDLS, YYNGEE. V lost 2 bases, J lost 6 bases, and 3 bases stayed unmatched. This CDR3 spans 14 amino acids. The CDR3 nucleotides are TGTGCCAGCAGCGTTGGACTAGCACCCGGGGAGCTGTTTTTT. Translated, it gives CASSVGLAPGELFF.

The chain links TRBV6-5 to TRBJ2-5, with TRBD1 matching over 9 bases. Germline V lookup: CDR1 MNHEY, CDR2 SVGAGI. CDR3 size: 14 residues. The J segment lost 9 bases and the V segment lost 2 bases, leaving 7 bases of the junction unmatched. DNA for the CDR3: TGTGCCAGCAGTTACGGACAGGGGCCATGGGCCCAGTACTTC. Translating gives CASSYGQGPWAQYF.

The V and J genes are TRBV5-6 and TRBJ1-4; weak D call: TRBD1 (6 bases). The CDR3 has 15 amino acids. Germline values: CDR1 SGHDT, CDR2 YYEEEE. V shed 0 bases and J shed 2 bases, with 8 bases lying between them. The CDR3 loop reads CASSLVGGTNEKLFF. CDR3 nucleotide sequence: TGTGCCAGCAGCTTGGTCGGGGGCACTAATGAAAAACTGTTTTTT.

Only one count was recorded for this clone. The chain recombines TRBV24-1 with TRBJ2-3; 10 bases are shared with TRBD1. This CDR3 spans 18 amino acids. Per the germline V gene, CDR1 is KGHDR and CDR2 is SFDVKD. V lost 3 bases, J lost 2 bases, and 10 bases stayed unmatched. CDR3 bases: TGTGCCACCAGTGATGCAGCCGGGACAGGGGAAAACACAGATACGCAGTATTTT. Translation gives CATSDAAGTGENTDTQYF.

This clone has just one count. CDR3 amino acids: CASSPSGTGELFF. The CDR3 DNA reads as TGTGCCAGCTCGCCCTCCGGCACCGGGGAGCTGTTTTTT. The J gene is TRBJ2-2, the V gene TRBV18, with D unclear. Trimming cost V 6 bases and J 4 bases, with 9 bases left between them. Germline CDR1 is KGHSH and CDR2 is LQKENI. CDR3 length: 13 residues. Full variable domain (outside the CDR3, taken from reference TRBV18 and TRBJ2-2): NAGVMQNPRHLVRRRGQEARLRCSPMKGHSHVYWYRQLPEEGLKFMVYLQKENIIDESGMPKERFSAEFPKEGPSILRIQQVVRGDSAAYFCASSPSGTGELFFGEGSRLTVL.

The V gene is TRBV6-6, the J gene TRBJ2-7; D might be TRBD1 (5 bases). CDR3 length equals 12 residues. Looked up from germline, CDR1 is MNHNY and CDR2 is SVGAGI (reference sequence). V was clipped by 6 bases and J by 6 bases, with 12 bases between them. The CDR3 reads CASSHRSSEQYV. The CDR3, as DNA: TGTGCCAGCAGCCACAGGTCTAGCGAGCAGTACGTC.

The rearrangement links TRBV30 to TRBJ2-2; TRBD1 is a possible D gene (6 bases). From germline, CDR1 is GTSNPN and CDR2 SVGIG (reference sequence). The CDR3 is 13 residues long. With 2 bases removed from V and 7 bases from J, the gap between germline ends came to 11 bases. In DNA, the CDR3 is TGTGCCTGGAGTCGCCAGGGGTTCGGGGAGCTGTTTTTT. This codes for CAWSRQGFGELFF.

The rearrangement joins TRBV5-6 to TRBJ2-1; D might be TRBD1 (5 bases). Looked up from germline, CDR1 is SGHDT and CDR2 is YYEEEE. Between the trimmed V and J ends, which lost 2 bases and 4 bases, there was a span of 7 bases. This CDR3 comprises 13 residues. The CDR3 loop reads CASSFQGYNEQFF. DNA of the CDR3: TGTGCCAGCAGCTTTCAGGGATACAATGAGCAGTTCTTC.

The chain carries TRBV5-1 and TRBJ2-5, with 14 bases lining up with TRBD2. Germline CDR1 and CDR2: SGHRS and YFSETQ. V dropped 0 bases and J dropped 8; count of bases not matched to a gene: 18. CDR3 length equals 20 residues. As DNA, the CDR3 is TGCGCCAGCAGCTTGGCCCCCGGACTAGCGGGGGGCACGACGCGCGATACCCAGTACTTC. Amino acids: CASSLAPGLAGGTTRDTQYF.

This clone appeared once. The genes are TRBV5-1 and TRBJ2-3; the match to TRBD2 covers 11 bases. CDR1 is SGHRS and CDR2 is YFSETQ in the germline V gene. This CDR3 spans 17 amino acids. With V trimmed by 4 bases and J by 0 bases, 7 bases remained unmatched. CDR3 protein: CASSPSPSGGSTDTQYF. The CDR3, as DNA: TGCGCCAGCAGCCCATCCCCTAGCGGGGGGAGCACAGATACGCAGTATTTT.

The chain is built from TRBV7-3 and TRBJ1-5; D is possibly TRBD1 (6 bases). The germline V gene encodes CDR1 SGHTA and CDR2 FQGTGA. Trimming pared 5 bases from V and 0 bases from J, leaving 20 bases between. CDR3 length: 18 residues. Here the CDR3 DNA reads TGTGCCAGCAGCCTAGTGGGACAAGATGCTCATAGCAATCAGCCCCAGCATTTT. Amino acid sequence: CASSLVGQDAHSNQPQHF. The variable domain in full, with the rest retrieved from reference TRBV7-3 and TRBJ1-5, is GAGVSQTPSNKVTEKGKYVELRCDPISGHTALYWYRQSLGQGPEFLIYFQGTGAADDSGLPNDRFFAVRPEGSVSTLKIQRTERGDSAVYLCASSLVGQDAHSNQPQHFGDGTRLSIL.

The chain uses TRBV18 and TRBJ2-2, with TRBD1 identical over 9 bases. The CDR3 extends over 16 amino acids. Germline CDR1 KGHSH, CDR2 LQKENI. The V gene end was trimmed by 5 bases and the J gene end by 2 bases; junction bases not matched to a gene: 6. The CDR3 region is CASSLTGQGNTGELFF. In DNA, the CDR3 is TGTGCCAGCTCATTAACGGGACAGGGAAACACCGGGGAGCTGTTTTTT.

This chain uses TRBV6-5 with TRBJ1-2; 7 nucleotides agree with TRBD1. Germline trimming cut 9 bases from V and 7 bases from J; bases unmatched to any gene: 11. The germline gives CDR1 MNHEY, CDR2 SVGAGI. The CDR3 covers 13 residues. DNA for the CDR3: TGTGCCAGTACTAGGGACAGCCGTTTTGGCTACACCTTC. It translates to CASTRDSRFGYTF.

This sequence joins TRBV18 and TRBJ2-7; D is uncertain. This CDR3 has 12 amino acids. Germline CDR1 and CDR2: KGHSH and LQKENI. V was cut by 2 bases and J by 6 bases, with 8 bases left in between. The CDR3 nucleotides read TGTGCCAGCTCACCATCGACGGGCGAGCAGTACGTC. Amino acids: CASSPSTGEQYV.

V gene TRBV3-1 (or the pseudogene TRBV3-2) combines with J gene TRBJ2-1; 7 bases match TRBD1. The trim removed 4 bases at V and 9 bases at J, leaving 12 bases unmatched. The CDR3 covers 15 residues. Per the germline V gene, CDR1 is LGHDT and CDR2 is YNNKEL (reference sequence). The CDR3 DNA reads TGTGCCAGCAGCCCGGGGAACAGGGGTTCTGGTGAGCAGTTCTTC. It translates to CASSPGNRGSGEQFF.

The rearrangement joins TRBV2 to TRBJ1-4; 7 nucleotides agree with TRBD1. Germline V gene data show CDR1 as SNHLY and CDR2 as FYNNEI. With V trimmed by 6 bases and J by 8 bases, 3 bases remained unmatched. There are 12 residues in the CDR3. The CDR3, as DNA: TGTGCCAGCAGAGACAGGGTAGAAAAACTGTTTTTT. This translates into CASRDRVEKLFF. Supplemented by reference TRBV2 and TRBJ1-4, the full variable domain reads EPEVTQTPSHQVTQMGQEVILRCVPISNHLYFYWYRQILGQKVEFLVSFYNNEISEKSEIFDDQFSVERPDGSNFTLKIRSTKLEDSAMYFCASRDRVEKLFFGSGTQLSVL.

The chain employs TRBV6-2 or TRBV6-3 and TRBJ2-7; D might be TRBD1 (5 bases). The germline V gene has CDR1 MNHEY and CDR2 SVGEGT. Trimming took 5 bases from V and 3 from J, leaving 8 bases between them. This CDR3 region has 12 residues. The CDR3 DNA reads TGTGCCAGCAGTGACAGAAACTACGAGCAGTACGTC. It codes for CASSDRNYEQYV.